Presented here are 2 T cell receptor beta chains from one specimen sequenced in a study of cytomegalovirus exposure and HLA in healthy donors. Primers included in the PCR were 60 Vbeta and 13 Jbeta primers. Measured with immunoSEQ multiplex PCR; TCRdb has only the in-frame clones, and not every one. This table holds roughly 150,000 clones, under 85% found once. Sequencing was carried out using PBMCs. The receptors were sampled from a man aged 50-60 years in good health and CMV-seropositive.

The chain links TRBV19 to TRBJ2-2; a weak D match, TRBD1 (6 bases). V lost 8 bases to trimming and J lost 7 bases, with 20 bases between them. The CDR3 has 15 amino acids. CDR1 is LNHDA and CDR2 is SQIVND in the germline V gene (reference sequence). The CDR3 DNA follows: TGTGCCAGTGGACGGAAAGGACAGTTCCACGGGGAGCTGTTTTTT. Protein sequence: CASGRKGQFHGELFF.

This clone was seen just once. The DNA of the CDR3 is TGTGCCAGCAGCTTAGTTTCGTATGAGCAGTTCTTC. It translates to CASSLVSYEQFF. The gene calls are TRBV11-2 and TRBJ2-1; D is unresolved. Trimming pared 1 base from V and 8 bases from J, leaving 6 bases between. Germline assignment: CDR1 SGHAT and CDR2 FQNNGV. This CDR3 comprises 12 residues.